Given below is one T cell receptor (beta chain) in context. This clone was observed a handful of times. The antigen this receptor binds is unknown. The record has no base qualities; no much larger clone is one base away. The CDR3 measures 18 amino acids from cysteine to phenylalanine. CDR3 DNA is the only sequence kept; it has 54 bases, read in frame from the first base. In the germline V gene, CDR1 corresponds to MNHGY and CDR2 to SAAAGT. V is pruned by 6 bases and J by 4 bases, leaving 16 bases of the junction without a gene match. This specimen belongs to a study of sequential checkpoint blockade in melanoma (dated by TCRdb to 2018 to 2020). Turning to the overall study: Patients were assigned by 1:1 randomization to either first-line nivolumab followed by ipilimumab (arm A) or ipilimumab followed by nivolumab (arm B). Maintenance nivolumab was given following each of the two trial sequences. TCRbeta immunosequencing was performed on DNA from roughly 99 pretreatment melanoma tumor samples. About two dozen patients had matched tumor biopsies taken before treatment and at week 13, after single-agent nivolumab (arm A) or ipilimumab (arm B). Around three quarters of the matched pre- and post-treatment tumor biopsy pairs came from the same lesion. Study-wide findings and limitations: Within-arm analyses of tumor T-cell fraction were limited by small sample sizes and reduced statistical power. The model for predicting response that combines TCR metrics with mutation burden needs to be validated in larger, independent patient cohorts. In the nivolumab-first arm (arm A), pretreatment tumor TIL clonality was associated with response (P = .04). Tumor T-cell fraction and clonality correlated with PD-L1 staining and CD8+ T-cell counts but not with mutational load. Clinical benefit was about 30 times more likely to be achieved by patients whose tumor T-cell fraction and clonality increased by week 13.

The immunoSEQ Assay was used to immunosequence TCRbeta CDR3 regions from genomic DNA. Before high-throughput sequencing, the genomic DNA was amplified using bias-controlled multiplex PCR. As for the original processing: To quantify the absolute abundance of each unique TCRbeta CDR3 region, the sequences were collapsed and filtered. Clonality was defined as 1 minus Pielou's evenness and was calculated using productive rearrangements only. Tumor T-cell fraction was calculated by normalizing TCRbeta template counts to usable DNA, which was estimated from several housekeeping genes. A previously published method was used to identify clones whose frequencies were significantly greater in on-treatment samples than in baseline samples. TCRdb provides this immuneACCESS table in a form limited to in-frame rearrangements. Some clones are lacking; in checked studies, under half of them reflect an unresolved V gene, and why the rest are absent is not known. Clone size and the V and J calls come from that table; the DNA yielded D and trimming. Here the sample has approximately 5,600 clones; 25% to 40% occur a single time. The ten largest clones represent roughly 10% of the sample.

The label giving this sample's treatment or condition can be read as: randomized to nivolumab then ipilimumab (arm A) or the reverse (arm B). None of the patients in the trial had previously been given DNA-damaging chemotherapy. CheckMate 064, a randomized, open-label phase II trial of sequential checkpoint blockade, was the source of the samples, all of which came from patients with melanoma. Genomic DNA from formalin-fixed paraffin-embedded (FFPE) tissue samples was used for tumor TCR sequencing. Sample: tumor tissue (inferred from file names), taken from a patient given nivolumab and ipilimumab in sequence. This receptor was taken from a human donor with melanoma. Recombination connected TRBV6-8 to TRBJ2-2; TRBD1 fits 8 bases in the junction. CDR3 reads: CASRRWDRPFMGTGELFF. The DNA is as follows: TGTGCCAGCAGGCGCTGGGACAGGCCGTTTATGGGCACCGGGGAGCTGTTTTTT.